Listed here are 17 T cell receptor beta chains from one sample, sequenced in a study of T-cell memory formation after mild COVID-19. One entry per CDR3 protein, called by TCRdb with MiXCR from the 5' RACE reads. The sample consists of approximately 300,000 distinct CDR3 sequences, approximately 7.6% of them appearing once. Sequenced sample: PBMCs or a T cell subset sorted from them (not recorded which). The receptors were gathered from a man between 18 and 29 years old who had mild COVID-19 (a few samples of this study predate the infection). Cell type and time point are not known.

This clonotype was seen a handful of times. The rearrangement links TRBV5-4 to TRBJ1-1, with TRBD1 identical over 9 bases. Per germline, CDR1 SGHNT and CDR2 YYREEE (reference sequence). Trimming took 4 bases from V and 11 from J; bases not matched to a gene: 9. This CDR3 is built from 13 residues. The DNA of the CDR3 is TGTGCCAGCAGCGTGGACAGGGGAATTGTGGCTTTCTTT. It codes for CASSVDRGIVAFF.

This clonotype has only a few counts. The chain recombines TRBV12-3 or TRBV12-4 with TRBJ1-1; possibly TRBD1 for D (5 bases). V lost 3 bases and J lost 0, with 8 bases in between. This CDR3 comprises 14 residues. The CDR3: CASSLGVMNTEAFF. CDR3 bases: TGTGCCAGCAGTTTGGGGGTAATGAACACTGAAGCTTTCTTT.

This clonotype was counted at least ten times. V usage is TRBV20-1 and J usage is TRBJ2-7, with D unresolved. This CDR3 is built from 13 residues. Per germline, CDR1 DFQATT and CDR2 SNEGSKA (reference sequence). CDR3 nucleotide sequence: TGCAGGGAGAGGAGTGACACGGACTACGAGCAGTACTTC. Residues: CRERSDTDYEQYF.

There are many counts of this clonotype. V usage is TRBV7-2 and J usage is TRBJ2-3, with TRBD2 identical over 7 bases. The CDR3 loop spans 17 amino acids. Germline V gene sequence: CDR1 SGHTA, CDR2 FQGNSA. V lost 0 bases, J lost 0 bases, and 6 bases stayed unmatched. Here the CDR3 DNA reads TGTGCCAGCAGCTTAGCATCCAGCGGGGCCAGCACAGATACGCAGTATTTT. Translating it yields CASSLASSGASTDTQYF.

This clonotype was found a few times. The rearrangement links TRBV28 to TRBJ2-7; possibly TRBD1 or TRBD2 for D (5 bases each). This CDR3 is 14 amino acids long. Germline assignment: CDR1 MDHEN and CDR2 SYDVKM. V gave up 7 bases and J gave up 4 bases, with 17 bases separating them. The CDR3 region is CASNPLRGGYEQYV. The CDR3 bases are TGTGCCAGCAACCCCCTACGTGGGGGTTACGAGCAGTACGTC.

This clonotype was seen only a few times. The chain carries TRBV12-3 or TRBV12-4 and TRBJ1-2, with D uncertain. There are 15 residues in the CDR3. The germline V and J ends were trimmed by 6 bases and 6 bases, with 20 bases remaining between them. The DNA for the CDR3 is TGTGCCAGCAGCCTAGCCCTCGGGCCCCAGGATGGCTACACCTTC. Translation gives CASSLALGPQDGYTF.

J is TRBJ2-3 and V is TRBV7-2; 9 nucleotides match TRBD2. The length of the CDR3 is 17 residues. Trimming cost V 2 bases and J 1 base; bases outside gene matches: 7. Germline CDR1 and CDR2: SGHTA and FQGNSA. The CDR3 nucleotides read TGTGCCAGCAGCTTACTAAACTTAGCGGGGGGCACAGATACGCAGTATTTT. Amino acids: CASSLLNLAGGTDTQYF.

This clonotype was detected many times. The chain carries TRBV5-6 and TRBJ1-1; D may be TRBD1 (5 bases). This CDR3 is built from 14 residues. CDR1 and CDR2 (germline): SGHDT, YYEEEE. Trimming stripped 2 bases from V and 1 base from J, with 9 bases between. CDR3 bases: TGTGCCAGCAGCTTCAGGGACGGGAACACTGAAGCTTTCTTT. Translated: CASSFRDGNTEAFF.

In this sample, this clonotype turned up a few times. The V and J genes are TRBV6-5 and TRBJ1-1; D unclear. V shed 6 bases and J shed 2 bases, with 19 bases lying between them. Germline-derived CDR1 and CDR2 are MNHEY and SVGAGI. The CDR3 is 16 amino acids. CDR3 loop: CASRSGSLPENTEAFF. As DNA, the CDR3 is TGTGCCAGCAGATCTGGCTCCTTACCAGAAAACACTGAAGCTTTCTTT.

The table lists this clonotype with many counts. The chain links TRBV24-1 to TRBJ2-5; TRBD2 agrees at 8 bases. V shed 4 bases and J 0 bases; nucleotides not matched to a gene: 6. This CDR3 contains 16 residues. The germline CDR1 and CDR2 sequences are KGHDR and SFDVKD. Written as DNA, the CDR3 is TGTGCCACCAGTGAGGGGTTACTAGCGGACCAAGAGACCCAGTACTTC. This codes for CATSEGLLADQETQYF.

In this sample, this clonotype turned up a few times. The rearrangement joins TRBV23-1 to TRBJ1-5, with D perhaps TRBD1 (5 bases). TRBV23-1 is labeled an ORF, and its function is uncertain. V dropped 4 bases and J dropped 2 bases, with 9 bases sitting between them. The CDR3 consists of 14 residues. The chain's CDR3 is CASSRGTGNQPQHF. The DNA of the CDR3 is TGCGCCAGCAGTCGAGGGACGGGCAATCAGCCCCAGCATTTT.

The rearrangement links TRBV28 to TRBJ2-5, with D tentatively TRBD2 (6 bases). The ends were cut back, 6 bases at V and 0 bases at J, with 14 bases in the middle. The CDR3 spans 15 residues. From germline, CDR1 is MDHEN and CDR2 SYDVKM. CDR3 in amino acids: CASSPERGYQETQYF. CDR3 DNA sequence: TGTGCCAGCAGCCCAGAACGGGGGTACCAAGAGACCCAGTACTTC.

The gene calls are TRBV29-1 and TRBJ2-5, with TRBD1 matching 9 bases. With 6 bases clipped from V and 4 bases from J, the junction kept 6 bases outside the gene matches. Germline V CDR1 and CDR2: SQVTM, ANQGSEA. CDR3 length: 13 amino acids. CDR3 in amino acids: CSVGDRVGETQYF. In DNA, the CDR3 is TGCAGCGTGGGGGACAGGGTCGGAGAGACCCAGTACTTC. The full variable domain, in which reference TRBV29-1 and TRBJ2-5 provide the parts outside the CDR3, is SAVISQKPSRDICQRGTSLTIQCQVDSQVTMMFWYRQQPGQSLTLIATANQGSEATYESGFVIDKFPISRPNLTFSTLTVSNMSPEDSSIYLCSVGDRVGETQYFGPGTRLLVL.

This clonotype was observed many times. The chain employs TRBV6-4 and TRBJ1-4; D unresolved. Germline V lookup: CDR1 MRHNA, CDR2 SNTAGT. With 5 bases removed from V and 5 bases from J, the gap between germline ends came to 3 bases. The CDR3 extends over 11 amino acids. CDR3 protein: CASSSNEKLFF. CDR3 DNA: TGTGCCAGCAGTTCAAATGAAAAACTGTTTTTT.

This clonotype was seen a handful of times. The V call is TRBV5-1, the J call TRBJ2-5; 9 nucleotides line up with TRBD2. This CDR3 is 14 amino acids long. Trimming cost V 1 base and J 4 bases; bases outside gene matches: 2. Looked up from germline, CDR1 is SGHRS and CDR2 is YFSETQ. CDR3 bases: TGCGCCAGCAGCTTGCCAGCGGGGGGAGAGACCCAGTACTTC. This sequence encodes CASSLPAGGETQYF.

Ten or more counts support this clonotype. The rearrangement links TRBV9 to TRBJ2-1; no definite D call. This CDR3 comprises 14 residues. Trimming took 0 bases from V and 5 from J, leaving 9 bases between them. Germline V gene data show CDR1 as SGDLS and CDR2 as YYNGEE. The CDR3 sequence is CASSVAGWDNEQFF. For the CDR3, the DNA is TGTGCCAGCAGCGTAGCTGGATGGGACAATGAGCAGTTCTTC.

The chain joins TRBV12-3 or TRBV12-4 to TRBJ1-1; no clear D. Trimming removed 5 bases from V and 1 base from J, with 14 bases in between. This CDR3 contains 15 residues. CDR3 DNA sequence: TGTGCCAGCAGTCCTCAGGAGTCCTCGAACACTGAAGCTTTCTTT. Amino acids: CASSPQESSNTEAFF.